This T cell receptor beta chain is from a study of response to subunit inactivated influenza vaccine. Study results and caveats: After each seasonal influenza vaccination, few new T cells are recruited, the authors suggested.

This clonotype was found a few times. Its target is unknown. TCRdb re-called the RT-PCR reads with MiXCR, one entry per CDR3 protein. The sample records hundreds of thousands of distinct CDR3 sequences, around 16% being singletons. There are 13 residues in the CDR3. Germline lookup yields CDR1 SEHNR and CDR2 FQNEAQ (reference sequence). V was shortened by 3 bases and J by 5 bases, with 8 bases between the two germline ends. Sequenced material: PBMCs from blood, taken 11 to 12 days after vaccination. The rearrangement links TRBV7-9 to TRBJ2-1; D is unresolved. This receptor was taken from a man in his forties or fifties who received an inactivated influenza vaccine. The CDR3 coding sequence is TGTGCCAGCAGCTTCGCCCTGCACAATGAGCAGTTCTTC. Translated: CASSFALHNEQFF.